These T cell receptor beta chains were read from a single sample in a study of beta chain features in type 1 diabetes. Profiling relied on immunoSEQ multiplex PCR, and the TCRdb table lists in-frame clones only, not all of them. The sample has almost 350,000 clones; less than 20% are singletons. Input material: naive CD4+ T cells from blood. The receptors stem from a woman aged 18-29 years in good health. The conserved cysteine and the conserved F or W are not part of the CDR3 here. Fields, in order: clone size, J gene, V gene, CDR3 protein. Where a row states a size, it is once, few, many or the class of an expanded clone; other rows omit it.

. TRBJ1-2 TRBV5-4 ASSPDKDYGYT
few TRBJ2-3 TRBV7-2 ASSSGGPSTDTQY
few TRBJ2-3 TRBV6-6 ASTKREGGTDTQY
. TRBJ2-5 TRBV2 ASSERGGETQY
. TRBJ2-2 TRBV30 AWSVRVAGELF
few TRBJ2-1 TRBV5-1 ASSLGDSYNEQF
few TRBJ2-4 TRBV2 ASRRGENIQY
. TRBJ1-2 TRBV29-1 SVETLLQGPYGYT
. TRBJ2-1 TRBV4-2 ASSQDVGREGPYNEQF
few TRBJ2-3 TRBV10-3 AIRHGLAGGPNTDTQY
few TRBJ2-7 TRBV29-1 SVQTLTGAFHEQY
. TRBJ1-2 TRBV19 ASSPDKIYGYT
. TRBJ2-1 TRBV7-2 ASSFPRGSGRDVNEQF
. TRBJ1-5 TRBV18 ASSLTDYSNQPQH
. TRBJ2-7 TRBV29-1 SVRHTSGVSSYEQY
few TRBJ1-1 TRBV29-1 SVEDWQDGRF
few TRBJ2-7 TRBV5-1 ASSLAGGNEQY
. TRBJ2-2 TRBV25-1 ASSPSTARNTGELF
. TRBJ2-1 TRBV18 ASSPGTSGDNEQF
. TRBJ2-1 TRBV6-5 ASSSGQGYYNEQF
. TRBJ1-5 TRBV30 AWGMTGGNQPQH
few TRBJ2-1 TRBV10-3 ATKSGSGENNEQF
few TRBJ1-2 TRBV7-9 ASSAGQGVDYGYT
. TRBJ1-1 TRBV6-1 ASSGGFRDSGHTEAF
few TRBJ2-5 TRBV30 AWSVTSGRKETQY
few TRBJ1-2 TRBV30 ACPQTGNYGYT
few TRBJ1-2 TRBV7-9 ASSYRGSSDGYT
. TRBJ1-2 TRBV30 ACHGTGRGYT
. TRBJ1-4 TRBV2 ASSDVGRQQKLF